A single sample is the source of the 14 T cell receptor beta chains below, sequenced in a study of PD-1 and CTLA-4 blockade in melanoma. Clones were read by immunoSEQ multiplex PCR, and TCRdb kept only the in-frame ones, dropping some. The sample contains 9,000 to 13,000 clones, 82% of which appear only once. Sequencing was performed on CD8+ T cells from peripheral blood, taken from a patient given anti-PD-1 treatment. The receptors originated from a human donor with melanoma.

The DNA for the CDR3 is TGTGCCAGCAGTGTTGGCAGTCAAGAGACCCAGTACTTC. This gives the protein CASSVGSQETQYF. The gene calls are TRBV25-1 and TRBJ2-5; D unresolved. This CDR3 has 13 residues. V lost 4 bases and J 2 bases, leaving 8 bases between the germline ends. CDR1 and CDR2 (germline): MGHDK, SYGVNS.

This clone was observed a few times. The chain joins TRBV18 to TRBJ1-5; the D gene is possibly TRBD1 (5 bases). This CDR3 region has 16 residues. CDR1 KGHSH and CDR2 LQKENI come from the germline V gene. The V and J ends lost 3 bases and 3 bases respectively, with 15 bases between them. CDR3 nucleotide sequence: TGTGCCAGCTCACCGAAGGGGACGCGCGCCAATCAGCCCCAGCATTTT. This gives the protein CASSPKGTRANQPQHF.

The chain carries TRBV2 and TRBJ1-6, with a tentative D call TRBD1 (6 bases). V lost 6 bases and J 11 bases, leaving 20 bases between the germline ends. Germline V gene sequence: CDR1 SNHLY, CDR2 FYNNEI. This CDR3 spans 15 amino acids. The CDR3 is CASSPPGHRGAPLHF. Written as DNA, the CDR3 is TGTGCCAGCAGCCCTCCGGGACACCGGGGAGCACCCCTCCACTTT.

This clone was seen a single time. CDR3 amino acids: CAWRAWTVNENEKLFF. In DNA, the CDR3 is TGTGCCTGGAGGGCTTGGACAGTTAACGAGAATGAAAAACTGTTTTTT. This chain uses TRBV30 with TRBJ1-4, with D perhaps TRBD1 (6 bases). The length of the CDR3 is 16 residues. Trimming cost V 3 bases and J 5 bases, with 19 bases left between them. Germline V CDR1 and CDR2: GTSNPN, SVGIG (reference sequence). The whole variable domain, remainder taken from reference TRBV30 and TRBJ1-4, is SQTIHQWPATLVQPVGSPLSLECTVEGTSNPNLYWYRQAAGRGLQLLFYSVGIGQISSEVPQNLSASRPQDRQFILSSKKLLLSDSGFYLCAWRAWTVNENEKLFFGSGTQLSVL.

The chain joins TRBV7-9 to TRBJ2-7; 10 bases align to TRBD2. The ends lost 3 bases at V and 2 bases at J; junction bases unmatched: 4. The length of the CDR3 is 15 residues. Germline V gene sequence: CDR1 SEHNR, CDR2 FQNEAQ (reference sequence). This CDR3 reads CASSFGLAVAYEQYF. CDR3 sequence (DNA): TGTGCCAGCAGCTTCGGACTAGCGGTCGCCTACGAGCAGTACTTC.

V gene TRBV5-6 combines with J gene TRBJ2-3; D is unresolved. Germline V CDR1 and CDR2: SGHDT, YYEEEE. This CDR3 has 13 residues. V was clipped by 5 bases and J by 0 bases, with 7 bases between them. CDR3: CASSFASTDTQYF. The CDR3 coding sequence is TGTGCCAGCAGTTTTGCTAGCACAGATACGCAGTATTTT.

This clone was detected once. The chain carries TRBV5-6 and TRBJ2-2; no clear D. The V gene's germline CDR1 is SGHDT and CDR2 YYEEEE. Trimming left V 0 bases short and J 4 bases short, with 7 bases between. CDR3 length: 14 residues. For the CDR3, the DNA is TGTGCCAGCAGCTTGGGACCTCCCACCGGGGAGCTGTTTTTT. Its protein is CASSLGPPTGELFF.

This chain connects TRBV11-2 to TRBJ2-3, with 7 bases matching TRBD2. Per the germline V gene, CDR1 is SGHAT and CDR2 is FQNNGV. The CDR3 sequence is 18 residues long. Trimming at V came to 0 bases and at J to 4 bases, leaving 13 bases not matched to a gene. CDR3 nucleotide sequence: TGTGCCAGCAGCTTAGAATTGGTTGGGCGGGAGTACCCAGATACGCAGTATTTT. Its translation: CASSLELVGREYPDTQYF.

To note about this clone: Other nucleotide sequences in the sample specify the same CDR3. The CDR3: CASSFPPQDSSYEQYF. As DNA, the CDR3 is TGTGCCAGCAGCTTCCCCCCACAGGATAGCTCCTACGAGCAGTACTTC. The rearrangement links TRBV11-3 to TRBJ2-7; weak D call: TRBD1 (5 bases). V lost 3 bases to trimming and J lost 0 bases, with 15 bases between them. Germline-derived CDR1 and CDR2 are SGHNT and YENEEA. There are 16 residues in the CDR3.

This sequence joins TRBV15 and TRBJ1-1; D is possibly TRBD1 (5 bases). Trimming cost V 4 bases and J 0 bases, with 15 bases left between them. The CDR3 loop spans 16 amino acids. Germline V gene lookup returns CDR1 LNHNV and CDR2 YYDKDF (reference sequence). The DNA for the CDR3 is TGTGCCACCAGCAACCGTGACAGACGAATGAACACTGAAGCTTTCTTT. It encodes CATSNRDRRMNTEAFF.

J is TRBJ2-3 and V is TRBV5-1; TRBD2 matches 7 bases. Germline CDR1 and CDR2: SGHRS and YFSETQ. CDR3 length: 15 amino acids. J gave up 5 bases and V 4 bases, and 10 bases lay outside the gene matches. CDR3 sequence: CASSRGRELGDTQYF. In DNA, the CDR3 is TGCGCCAGCAGCCGAGGGAGGGAATTGGGAGATACGCAGTATTTT.

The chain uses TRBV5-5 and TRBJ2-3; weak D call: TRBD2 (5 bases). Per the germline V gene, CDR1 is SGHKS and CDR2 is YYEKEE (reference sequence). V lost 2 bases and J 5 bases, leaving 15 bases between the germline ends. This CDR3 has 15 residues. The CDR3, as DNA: TGTGCCAGCAGCTTATTTGATATCGGGAAAGATACGCAGTATTTT. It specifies CASSLFDIGKDTQYF.

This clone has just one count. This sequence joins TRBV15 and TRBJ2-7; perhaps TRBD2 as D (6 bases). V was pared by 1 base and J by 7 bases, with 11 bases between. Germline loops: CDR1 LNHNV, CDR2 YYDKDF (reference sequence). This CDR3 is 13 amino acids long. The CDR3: CATSRVPRGEQYF. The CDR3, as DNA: TGTGCCACCAGCAGAGTACCCCGGGGGGAGCAGTACTTC. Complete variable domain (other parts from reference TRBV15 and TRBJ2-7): DAMVIQNPRYQVTQFGKPVTLSCSQTLNHNVMYWYQQKSSQAPKLLFHYYDKDFNNEADTPDNFQSRRPNTSFCFLDIRSPGLGDTAMYLCATSRVPRGEQYFGPGTRLTVT.

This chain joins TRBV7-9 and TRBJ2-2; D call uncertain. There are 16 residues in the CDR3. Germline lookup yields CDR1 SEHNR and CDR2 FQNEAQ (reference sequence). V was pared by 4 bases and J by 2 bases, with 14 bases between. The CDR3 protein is CASSSLHVDNTGELFF. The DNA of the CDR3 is TGTGCCAGCAGCTCATTACATGTAGACAACACCGGGGAGCTGTTTTTT.